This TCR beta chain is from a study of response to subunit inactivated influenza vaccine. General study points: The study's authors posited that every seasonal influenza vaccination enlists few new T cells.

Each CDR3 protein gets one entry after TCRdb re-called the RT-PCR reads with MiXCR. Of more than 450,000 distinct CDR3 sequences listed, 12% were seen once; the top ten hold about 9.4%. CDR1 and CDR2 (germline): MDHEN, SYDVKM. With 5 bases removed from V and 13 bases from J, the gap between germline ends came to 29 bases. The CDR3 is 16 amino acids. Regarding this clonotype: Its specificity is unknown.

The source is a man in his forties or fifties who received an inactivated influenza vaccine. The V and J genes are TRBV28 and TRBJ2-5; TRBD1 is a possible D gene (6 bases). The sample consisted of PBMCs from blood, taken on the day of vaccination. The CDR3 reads CASSHPIPGTPDKGYF. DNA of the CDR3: TGTGCCAGCAGTCATCCTATCCCCGGGACACCCGACAAGGGGTACTTC.